The next 4 T cell receptor beta chains were all read from a single sample in a study of tumor-infiltrating T cells and Merkel cell polyomavirus. Overall study: The T cells studied were CD8+ and recognized the Merkel cell polyomavirus KLL epitope.

Robust Merkel cell polyomavirus Large T antigen positivity by immunohistochemistry was seen in all patients' tumors. TCRdb keeps only in-frame clones here, not all; method: immunoSEQ multiplex PCR. The sample has more than 2,500 clones, approximately 84% seen once; the top ten hold 9% to 10%. The material sequenced was tumor tissue. The origin of the receptors is a middle-aged man with Merkel cell carcinoma.

This chain uses TRBV4-3 with TRBJ1-2, with 10 bases identical to TRBD1. J was trimmed by 8 bases and V by 2 bases; bases with no gene match: 8. This CDR3 comprises 15 residues. Looked up from germline, CDR1 is LGHNA and CDR2 is YSLEER. The CDR3 sequence is CASSQLVGQGGGYTF. Here the CDR3 DNA reads TGCGCCAGCAGCCAACTCGTTGGACAGGGGGGCGGCTACACCTTC.

The V gene is TRBV5-1, the J gene TRBJ1-1, with TRBD1 matching 8 bases. V lost 4 bases to trimming and J lost 0 bases; unmatched junction nucleotides: 8. CDR1 and CDR2 from the germline V gene are SGHRS and YFSETQ. The CDR3 runs 16 residues. The CDR3 DNA reads TGCGCCAGCAGCCCTCACAGGGGGGTCATGAACACTGAAGCTTTCTTT. Protein: CASSPHRGVMNTEAFF.

The count of this clone is one. The chain recombines TRBV2 with TRBJ2-5; D remains ambiguous. This CDR3 contains 12 residues. The ends were cut back, 3 bases at V and 2 bases at J, with 4 bases in the middle. Germline CDR1 reads SNHLY; CDR2 reads FYNNEI. The CDR3 DNA follows: TGTGCCAGCAGTGATTTACAAGAGACCCAGTACTTC. Its protein is CASSDLQETQYF.

The rearrangement links TRBV2 to TRBJ1-1; D is possibly TRBD1 (6 bases). V was cut by 0 bases and J by 3 bases, with 11 bases left in between. Germline V gene lookup returns CDR1 SNHLY and CDR2 FYNNEI. The CDR3 consists of 15 residues. The CDR3: CASSEALGGDTEAFF. The CDR3 bases are TGTGCCAGCAGTGAAGCGCTAGGGGGGGACACTGAAGCTTTCTTT. The complete variable domain, with remaining parts taken from reference TRBV2 and TRBJ1-1, reads EPEVTQTPSHQVTQMGQEVILRCVPISNHLYFYWYRQILGQKVEFLVSFYNNEISEKSEIFDDQFSVERPDGSNFTLKIRSTKLEDSAMYFCASSEALGGDTEAFFGQGTRLTVV.